The subject of this entry is one T cell receptor beta chain. What it binds is unknown. This entry comes from a study of T-cell reconstitution after alpha-beta-depleted transplantation in children. The CDR3 runs to 15 residues. Trimming left V 4 bases short and J 3 bases short, with 18 bases between. Germline assignment: CDR1 SQVTM and CDR2 ANQGSEA. Study-wide results and caveats: TCRbeta diversity was high at day 60 in some patients (a result of surviving recipient T cells and thymic progenitors). T cells produced anew were the main source of T-cell counts and diversity one year after transplant. Expanded clones from the graft, numbering several hundred, reportedly supplied alpha-beta T cells about two months after transplant.

It was with unique molecular identifiers that the TCRbeta library was prepared. TCRdb re-called the PCR reads through MiXCR, storing one row per CDR3 protein. Of about 830,000 distinct CDR3 sequences in the sample, 16% are singletons; the top ten hold roughly 5%. This TCR derives from a male patient between 10 and 17 years old who had a stem cell transplant for acute lymphoblastic leukemia, so the T cells may come from the graft donor. The starting material was PBMCs, mostly from graft donor cells, obtained 360 days after TCRalphabeta/CD19-depleted stem cell transplant. This chain uses TRBV29-1 with TRBJ1-2, with D uncertain. For the CDR3, the DNA is TGCAGCGTTGTATTGACGGACGGAGAGCACTATGGCTACACCTTC. This gives the protein CSVVLTDGEHYGYTF.